The 10 T cell receptor beta chains presented below share a single source sample, sequenced in a study of molecular identifiers for immune sequencing clone quantification. TCRdb ran MiXCR on the PCR reads and lists one entry per CDR3 protein. The repertoire has some 100,000 distinct CDR3 sequences, around 20% of them found once; the top ten carry around 0.8%. The sample consisted of naive CD8+ T cells from blood, with Jurkat cell RNA spiked in. As to subset: FACS-sorted CD8+CD4-CCR7+CD45RA+ naive T cells. These receptors originate from a human donor in good health. Some libraries in this study had Jurkat cell RNA spiked in.

This clonotype was counted ten times or more. The chain joins TRBV11-2 to TRBJ2-5; the match to TRBD2 covers 7 bases. Germline V gives CDR1 SGHAT, CDR2 FQNNGV. The CDR3 has 15 residues. Trimming cost V 0 bases and J 2 bases; bases outside gene matches: 3. The CDR3 sequence: CASSLEGRVQETQYF. In nucleotides, the CDR3 is TGTGCCAGCAGCTTAGAAGGGAGGGTACAAGAGACCCAGTACTTC. Full variable domain (rest looked up from reference TRBV11-2 and TRBJ2-5): EAGVAQSPRYKIIEKRQSVAFWCNPISGHATLYWYQQILGQGPKLLIQFQNNGVVDDSQLPKDRFSAERLKGVDSTLKIQPAKLEDSAVYLCASSLEGRVQETQYFGPGTRLLVL.

The table lists this clonotype with many counts. The chain carries TRBV20-1 and TRBJ2-1; TRBD1 agrees at 8 bases. V trimming: 5 bases; J trimming: 4 bases; junction bases outside the gene matches: 4. This CDR3 is built from 13 residues. The germline V gene encodes CDR1 DFQATT and CDR2 SNEGSKA (reference sequence). The DNA of the CDR3 is TGCAGTGCTCTTGGACAGGGTTACAATGAGCAGTTCTTC. This encodes CSALGQGYNEQFF.

This clonotype was counted ten times or more. The CDR3 here is CASSLEGGVPSGNTIYF. In DNA, the CDR3 is TGTGCCAGCAGCTTAGAGGGTGGGGTACCCTCTGGAAACACCATATATTTT. V is TRBV7-9 and J is TRBJ1-3; D call uncertain. Germline assignment: CDR1 SEHNR and CDR2 FQNEAQ (reference sequence). This CDR3 spans 17 amino acids. Trimming left V 1 base short and J 0 bases short, with 13 bases between.

There are many counts of this clonotype. The chain employs TRBV27 and TRBJ1-4, with D unclear. The V end lost 7 bases, the J end lost 8 bases, and 8 bases lay between the germline ends. The CDR3 is 11 residues long. CDR1 and CDR2 (germline): MNHEY, SMNVEV (reference sequence). CDR3 sequence: CASTNGEKLFF. The CDR3 DNA is TGTGCCAGCACCAACGGCGAAAAACTGTTTTTT.

This clonotype was found many times. The chain couples TRBV5-1 to TRBJ2-5; a possible D gene is TRBD1 (6 bases). Per germline, CDR1 SGHRS and CDR2 YFSETQ. V was shortened by 4 bases and J by 5 bases, with 15 bases between the two germline ends. The CDR3 runs 14 residues. CDR3 amino acids: CASSPGALRETQYF. The DNA for the CDR3 is TGCGCCAGCAGCCCAGGGGCACTTCGGGAGACCCAGTACTTC.

This clonotype was detected ten times or more. The chain carries TRBV27 and TRBJ2-5; 7 nucleotides agree with TRBD1. CDR1 MNHEY and CDR2 SMNVEV come from the germline V gene (reference sequence). V gave up 5 bases and J gave up 5 bases; unmatched junction bases: 14. This CDR3 comprises 16 residues. The CDR3 region is CASSPVVGAQGETQYF. Written as DNA, the CDR3 is TGTGCCAGCAGTCCCGTCGTGGGGGCACAGGGGGAGACCCAGTACTTC.

In regard to this clonotype: Just one base apart from a much larger clone, this may be a read error. CDR3: CASSHGLAGVDEQHF. Written as DNA, the CDR3 is TGCGCCAGCAGCCACGGACTAGCGGGTGTCGACGAGCAGCACTTC. V is TRBV4-3 and J is TRBJ2-7; TRBD2 agrees at 11 bases. The V gene's germline CDR1 is LGHNA and CDR2 YSLEER. The length of the CDR3 is 15 residues.

This clonotype was seen ten or more times. The J gene is TRBJ2-2, the V gene TRBV24-1; D remains unclear. The length of the CDR3 is 12 residues. Trimming cost V 0 bases and J 6 bases, with 1 base left between them. Germline loops: CDR1 KGHDR, CDR2 SFDVKD. Here the CDR3 reads CATSDLAGELFF. The CDR3 DNA reads as TGTGCCACCAGTGATTTGGCCGGGGAGCTGTTTTTT.

In its sample, this clonotype was seen a few times. CDR3 nucleotides: TGTGCCAGCAGTTACTTAGGATCCGACAGAAACTACGAGCAGTACTTC. Protein sequence: CASSYLGSDRNYEQYF. The chain combines TRBV6-2 or TRBV6-3 with TRBJ2-7; tentative D call: TRBD1 (5 bases). The CDR3 loop spans 16 amino acids. The V gene's germline CDR1 is MNHEY and CDR2 SVGEGT. V lost 1 base and J lost 3, with 16 bases in between.

This clonotype has at least ten counts. The gene calls are TRBV5-8 and TRBJ2-3; TRBD1 matches 11 bases. CDR1 and CDR2 from the germline V gene are SGHTS and YDEGEE. This CDR3 contains 16 residues. V was clipped by 4 bases and J by 3 bases; unmatched bases: 7. This CDR3 is CASSAGQGAGTDTQYF. CDR3 sequence (DNA): TGTGCCAGCAGCGCAGGACAGGGGGCAGGGACAGATACGCAGTATTTT.